Detailed here is one TCR beta chain. Alongside a J-beta primer mix, a sample-barcoded 5' primer served in a second PCR lasting roughly 7 to 11 cycles. Using its own MiXCR run on the 5' RACE reads, TCRdb lists one record per CDR3 protein. In the table there are some 370,000 distinct CDR3 sequences, about 52% of which are singletons. The CDR3 consists of 18 residues. CDR1 and CDR2 (germline): DFQATT, SNEGSKA (reference sequence). J lost 0 bases, V lost 6 bases, and 17 bases had no gene match. The data belong to a study of blood T cells in healthy people across ages. Sequenced material: blood. This chain uses TRBV20-1 with TRBJ2-7; 10 nucleotides agree with TRBD2. The source of this sequence is a man aged 55 to 70 in good health. CDR3 coding DNA: TGCAGTGCCCGGAGGGGGGTAGCGGGAGGCTTCCTCTCCTACGAGCAGTACTTC. Amino acid sequence: CSARRGVAGGFLSYEQYF.